These T cell receptor beta chains were read from a single sample in a study of CXCR3-negative and CXCR3-positive naive CD8 T cells. Reprocessing the 5' RACE reads, TCRdb reports a single entry for every CDR3 protein and omits DNA. In total, the table holds tens of thousands of distinct CDR3 sequences. The sample taken for sequencing was naive CXCR3- CD8+ T cells from blood. Receptors originate from a human donor in good health. Some clones in this sample may be carry-over from other donors' samples. Each CDR3 is given with its conserved first and last residue.

j_gene: TRBJ2-7; v_gene: TRBV12-3/TRBV12-4; CDR3aa: CASGTPGYEQYF
j_gene: TRBJ1-1; v_gene: TRBV4-1; CDR3aa: CASSHSGQVNTEAFF
j_gene: TRBJ2-1; v_gene: TRBV7-3; CDR3aa: CASSPGGGQLFNEQFF
j_gene: TRBJ2-2; v_gene: TRBV28; CDR3aa: CASSLGTSNTGELFF
j_gene: TRBJ2-3; v_gene: TRBV29-1; CDR3aa: CSVEVGAGQYF
j_gene: TRBJ2-5; v_gene: TRBV10-3; CDR3aa: CAIRTGTEETQYF
j_gene: TRBJ1-4; v_gene: TRBV12-3/TRBV12-4; CDR3aa: CASSLLDEKLFF
j_gene: TRBJ2-5; v_gene: TRBV28; CDR3aa: CASNSLGASIKKYF
j_gene: TRBJ2-3; v_gene: TRBV12-5; CDR3aa: CASGFEMENTDTQYF
j_gene: TRBJ1-2; v_gene: TRBV5-6; CDR3aa: CASSPWTDYNYGYTF
j_gene: TRBJ2-7; v_gene: TRBV3-1; CDR3aa: CASSQQTGGPYEQYF
j_gene: TRBJ2-3; v_gene: TRBV6-2/TRBV6-3; CDR3aa: CASGLAGVTDTQYF
j_gene: TRBJ2-7; v_gene: TRBV6-6; CDR3aa: CASTPLRGPTYEQYF
j_gene: TRBJ1-2; v_gene: TRBV20-1; CDR3aa: CSAPTENYGYTF
j_gene: TRBJ1-2; v_gene: TRBV4-3; CDR3aa: CASSQRGRAKTNYGYTF
j_gene: TRBJ2-3; v_gene: TRBV12-3/TRBV12-4; CDR3aa: CASSLVAESTDTQYF
j_gene: TRBJ2-7; v_gene: TRBV11-2; CDR3aa: CASSLDNGASYEQYF
j_gene: TRBJ1-1; v_gene: TRBV6-2/TRBV6-3; CDR3aa: CASRSNYNTEAFF
j_gene: TRBJ2-2; v_gene: TRBV4-1; CDR3aa: CASSVPASTGELFF
j_gene: TRBJ2-1; v_gene: TRBV6-5; CDR3aa: CASSLTGGGGQFF
j_gene: TRBJ2-1; v_gene: TRBV14; CDR3aa: CASSQASGLLYNEQFF
j_gene: TRBJ2-3; v_gene: TRBV25-1; CDR3aa: CASSESRSAYTDTQYF
j_gene: TRBJ2-1; v_gene: TRBV6-5; CDR3aa: CASSYLGRGGPDEQFF
j_gene: TRBJ1-5; v_gene: TRBV4-2; CDR3aa: CASSQFRAGDGNQPQHF
j_gene: TRBJ2-5; v_gene: TRBV12-3/TRBV12-4; CDR3aa: CARSPDREQETQYF
j_gene: TRBJ2-2; v_gene: TRBV10-3; CDR3aa: CAIRAGRNTGELFF
j_gene: TRBJ2-2; v_gene: TRBV6-4; CDR3aa: CASSDSLEGNTGELFF
j_gene: TRBJ1-4; v_gene: TRBV7-9; CDR3aa: CASSEDREGEEKLFF
j_gene: TRBJ2-7; v_gene: TRBV29-1; CDR3aa: CSVEDPRGTYEQYF
j_gene: TRBJ2-5; v_gene: TRBV20-1; CDR3aa: CSARDGRTEQETQYF
j_gene: TRBJ2-7; v_gene: TRBV29-1; CDR3aa: CSVERGDHYEQYF
j_gene: TRBJ2-3; v_gene: TRBV12-3/TRBV12-4; CDR3aa: CASSRDGRDTQYF
j_gene: TRBJ2-5; v_gene: TRBV7-8; CDR3aa: CASSLWVGGTQYF
j_gene: TRBJ2-7; v_gene: TRBV2; CDR3aa: CASSEMGGGHEQYF
j_gene: TRBJ2-7; v_gene: TRBV7-8; CDR3aa: CASSLAAGARDEQYF
j_gene: TRBJ1-2; v_gene: TRBV4-1; CDR3aa: CASSQDPATENYGYTF